The TCR beta chain described here comes from a study of OX40 agonist ivuxolimab in advanced cancers. Study results and limitations: Clonal expansion by week 6 occurred in CD4+ and CD8+ blood T cells (at 0.1 to 3.0 mg/kg).

Of note for this clone: What it binds is unknown.

Germline V gene sequence: CDR1 LNHDA, CDR2 SQIVND (reference sequence). This CDR3 is 17 amino acids long. V was cut by 5 bases and J by 2 bases, with 18 bases left in between. Data came from immunoSEQ multiplex PCR; TCRdb stores just in-frame clones and leaves some out. The sample has under 55,000 clones, 80% to 85% seen once; the top ten hold roughly an eighth. The gene calls are TRBV19 and TRBJ2-2; D perhaps matches TRBD2 (5 bases). The sample in question was CD4+ or CD8+ T cells sorted from blood, obtained in a trial of the OX40 agonist ivuxolimab. The source of this sequence is an adult with an advanced solid tumor such as melanoma, head and neck, liver or kidney cancer. CDR3 DNA: TGTGCCAGTAGTCGTGACCTCGGACTCTTTAACACCGGGGAGCTGTTTTTT. This translates into CASSRDLGLFNTGELFF.